The 23 T cell receptor beta chains below all came from one sample that was sequenced in a study of shared clonotypes between healthy human individuals. Generated by immunoSEQ multiplex PCR, the TCRdb table keeps only in-frame clones and is missing some. The sample lists 950,000 to 1,100,000 clones; around 74% were seen once. The specimen sequenced was memory CD4+ T cells sorted from blood. Described subset: CD45RA-negative fraction. These receptors were obtained from a man aged 18 to 30 in good health.

This chain connects TRBV27 to TRBJ1-5; maybe TRBD1 (5 bases). V shed 7 bases and J shed 4 bases, with 17 bases lying between them. Germline CDR1 is MNHEY and CDR2 is SMNVEV (reference sequence). This CDR3 is built from 15 residues. The CDR3: CASKSTGAGNQPQHF. CDR3 bases: TGTGCCAGCAAATCTACCGGGGCCGGGAATCAGCCCCAGCATTTT.

The V gene is TRBV5-4, the J gene TRBJ2-4; the D is unclear. CDR3 size: 16 residues. CDR1 is SGHNT and CDR2 is YYREEE in the germline V gene (reference sequence). Between the trimmed V and J ends, which lost 3 bases and 0 bases, there was a span of 13 bases. CDR3 protein: CASSSPRVIAKNIQYF. In DNA, the CDR3 is TGTGCCAGCAGCTCCCCAAGAGTTATAGCCAAAAACATTCAGTACTTC.

The table lists this clone with a few counts. The rearrangement links TRBV7-8 to TRBJ2-3; perhaps TRBD1 as D (6 bases). In germline, CDR1 is SGHVS, CDR2 FQNEAQ. The CDR3 runs 14 residues. Deletions cut 3 bases from V and 4 bases from J, with 11 bases between. The CDR3 region has the DNA TGTGCCAGCAGCTTCACCACAGGGCCAGATACGCAGTATTTT. It is translated as CASSFTTGPDTQYF.

The DNA for the CDR3 is TGCGCCAGCAGCTTGGAGGGGGGAGACTCCTCACCCCTCCACTTT. Protein: CASSLEGGDSSPLHF. This chain joins TRBV5-1 and TRBJ1-6, with TRBD1 as a possible D gene (6 bases). Germline V CDR1 and CDR2: SGHRS, YFSETQ. Trimming took 0 bases from V and 10 from J, leaving 14 bases between them. This CDR3 region has 15 residues. Combining the CDR3 with reference TRBV5-1 and TRBJ1-6 gives the whole variable domain KAGVTQTPRYLIKTRGQQVTLSCSPISGHRSVSWYQQTPGQGLQFLFEYFSETQRNKGNFPGRFSGRQFSNSRSEMNVSTLELGDSALYLCASSLEGGDSSPLHFGNGTRLTVT.

The chain has TRBV6-4 and TRBJ1-2, with D tentatively TRBD1 (6 bases). CDR3 size: 15 residues. Germline values: CDR1 MRHNA, CDR2 SNTAGT. V was clipped by 7 bases and J by 6 bases, with 21 bases between them. The CDR3 region has the DNA TGTGCCAGCACAGAGGGACACCCGACCTACGATGGCTACACCTTC. This gives the protein CASTEGHPTYDGYTF.

The chain has TRBV30 and TRBJ2-6, with 8 bases fitting TRBD1. The germline CDR1 and CDR2 sequences are GTSNPN and SVGIG (reference sequence). V gave up 1 base and J gave up 1 base; unmatched junction bases: 3. The CDR3 contains 16 residues. The CDR3 coding sequence is TGTGCCTGGAGTGGGACAGGGCTATCTGGGGCCAACGTCCTGACTTTC. Protein: CAWSGTGLSGANVLTF. Full variable domain (missing parts from reference TRBV30 and TRBJ2-6): SQTIHQWPATLVQPVGSPLSLECTVEGTSNPNLYWYRQAAGRGLQLLFYSVGIGQISSEVPQNLSASRPQDRQFILSSKKLLLSDSGFYLCAWSGTGLSGANVLTFGAGSRLTVL.

The V call is TRBV6-1, the J call TRBJ1-1; the D gene is possibly TRBD1 (5 bases). The V gene lost 1 base and the J gene lost 4 bases, with 13 bases spanning the gap. The germline gives CDR1 MNHNS, CDR2 SASEGT. The CDR3 spans 15 residues. The CDR3 DNA follows: TGTGCCAGCAGTGAAGAGTGGGGGGTAAGCACTGAAGCTTTCTTT. Its protein product is CASSEEWGVSTEAFF.

The chain combines TRBV30 with TRBJ1-6, with D uncertain. The CDR3 has 13 residues. Trimming shortened V by 3 bases and J by 10 bases, and 13 bases separated the two germline ends. Germline V lookup: CDR1 GTSNPN, CDR2 SVGIG (reference sequence). CDR3 amino acids: CAWRTPQASPLHF. CDR3 DNA sequence: TGTGCCTGGAGAACTCCGCAAGCATCACCCCTCCACTTT.

This clone was observed a single time. The rearrangement links TRBV18 to TRBJ1-2; D uncertain. CDR3 length: 13 residues. CDR1 and CDR2 from the germline V gene are KGHSH and LQKENI. V was shortened by 2 bases and J by 8 bases, with 12 bases between the two germline ends. CDR3 amino acids: CASSPESAGGYTF. The CDR3 coding sequence is TGTGCCAGCTCACCAGAGTCCGCGGGAGGCTACACCTTC.

This clone showed up just a few times. The genes are TRBV25-1 and TRBJ2-5; TRBD2 matches at 8 bases. This CDR3 comprises 14 residues. Germline values: CDR1 MGHDK, CDR2 SYGVNS. The V segment lost 2 bases and the J segment 4 bases; nucleotides outside the gene matches: 3. DNA of the CDR3: TGTGCCAGCAGTGAACCAGGACTAGCAGAGACCCAGTACTTC. Protein: CASSEPGLAETQYF.

This chain uses TRBV5-6 with TRBJ2-2, with a weak D call TRBD1 (5 bases). Trimming removed 2 bases from V and 0 bases from J, with 8 bases in between. Germline V gene data show CDR1 as SGHDT and CDR2 as YYEEEE. This CDR3 spans 15 amino acids. This CDR3 reads CASSFDSPNTGELFF. The DNA for the CDR3 is TGTGCCAGCAGCTTTGACAGTCCGAACACCGGGGAGCTGTTTTTT.

The chain employs TRBV30 and TRBJ1-3, with D possibly matching TRBD1 (6 bases). In germline, CDR1 is GTSNPN, CDR2 SVGIG (reference sequence). The CDR3 loop spans 15 amino acids. Trimming took off 4 bases at V and 4 bases at J, with 17 bases between the two ends. CDR3 DNA: TGTGCCTGGACCATGGGACTGACAGGCGGAAACACCATATATTTT. This gives the protein CAWTMGLTGGNTIYF. Looking up the rest from reference TRBV30 and TRBJ1-3 gives the full variable domain: SQTIHQWPATLVQPVGSPLSLECTVEGTSNPNLYWYRQAAGRGLQLLFYSVGIGQISSEVPQNLSASRPQDRQFILSSKKLLLSDSGFYLCAWTMGLTGGNTIYFGEGSWLTVV.

In the case of this clone: The identical CDR3 is also encoded by other nucleotide sequences in the sample. This sequence joins TRBV6-5 and TRBJ1-1, with D uncertain. V dropped 0 bases and J dropped 8 bases, with 7 bases sitting between them. Germline V gene data show CDR1 as MNHEY and CDR2 as SVGAGI. The CDR3 has 12 residues. For the CDR3, the DNA is TGTGCCAGCAGTTACTCGACGGGAGAAGCTTTCTTT. Protein product: CASSYSTGEAFF.

Notes on this clone: This same CDR3 is encoded by further DNA sequences in the sample. The genes are TRBV2 and TRBJ1-3; 7 bases match TRBD1. With V trimmed by 5 bases and J by 7 bases, 2 bases remained unmatched. The CDR3 has 12 residues. Germline CDR1 is SNHLY and CDR2 is FYNNEI. The DNA for the CDR3 is TGTGCCAGCAGTTTACAGGGGAACACCATATATTTT. The encoded protein is CASSLQGNTIYF.

The chain joins TRBV19 to TRBJ2-3, with 15 bases identical to TRBD2. Unmatched junction bases numbered 0, after V lost 8 bases and J lost 0 bases. Germline assignment: CDR1 LNHDA and CDR2 SQIVND (reference sequence). The CDR3 is made up of 15 amino acids. CDR3 sequence: CASGTSGGSTDTQYF. The CDR3 DNA is TGTGCCAGTGGGACTAGCGGGGGGAGCACAGATACGCAGTATTTT.

The chain recombines TRBV7-2 with TRBJ2-5; unclear D gene. V lost 2 bases, J lost 2 bases, and 6 bases lay in between. The CDR3 runs 13 residues. Germline CDR1 is SGHTA and CDR2 is FQGNSA. In DNA form, the CDR3 reads TGTGCCAGCAGCTTAATGCAGCAAGAGACCCAGTACTTC. It translates to CASSLMQQETQYF.

The gene calls are TRBV28 and TRBJ1-2; the D is unclear. Between the trimmed V and J ends, which lost 7 bases and 0 bases, there was a span of 12 bases. Germline-derived CDR1 and CDR2 are MDHEN and SYDVKM. This CDR3 contains 14 residues. The CDR3 DNA reads TGTGCCAGCACTCGTGCGGGAACTAACTATGGCTACACCTTC. Amino acid sequence: CASTRAGTNYGYTF.

This clone appeared a single time. The genes are TRBV18 and TRBJ1-6, with D hard to call. The CDR3 contains 15 residues. In germline, CDR1 is KGHSH, CDR2 LQKENI. Trimming stripped 1 base from V and 10 bases from J, with 14 bases between. The DNA of the CDR3 is TGTGCCAGCTCACCACAACGAGAGGGTGGCTCACCCCTCCACTTT. Translation: CASSPQREGGSPLHF.

This chain links TRBV28 with TRBJ2-7; tentatively, D is TRBD2 (7 bases). V was clipped by 5 bases and J by 7 bases, with 12 bases between them. Per germline, CDR1 MDHEN and CDR2 SYDVKM. This CDR3 is 12 amino acids long. As DNA, the CDR3 is TGTGCCAGCAGTATACAGGGAGGGGAGCAGTACTTC. This gives the protein CASSIQGGEQYF.

There are many counts of this clone. The chain couples TRBV7-2 to TRBJ1-3, with unresolved D. The CDR3 is 12 residues long. Germline V lookup: CDR1 SGHTA, CDR2 FQGNSA. Trimming left V 5 bases short and J 0 bases short, with 2 bases between. The CDR3 sequence: CASSHSGNTIYF. CDR3 bases: TGTGCCAGCAGCCACTCTGGAAACACCATATATTTT.

The table lists this clone with many counts. The chain is built from TRBV5-1 and TRBJ1-2; the D gene is possibly TRBD1 (5 bases). Germline assignment: CDR1 SGHRS and CDR2 YFSETQ. Trimming stripped 0 bases from V and 3 bases from J, with 12 bases between. The CDR3 is 15 amino acids. CDR3 amino acids: CASSLGAGIDYGYTF. CDR3 bases: TGCGCCAGCAGCTTGGGGGCAGGGATTGACTATGGCTACACCTTC. The full variable domain, its missing parts supplied by reference TRBV5-1 and TRBJ1-2, is KAGVTQTPRYLIKTRGQQVTLSCSPISGHRSVSWYQQTPGQGLQFLFEYFSETQRNKGNFPGRFSGRQFSNSRSEMNVSTLELGDSALYLCASSLGAGIDYGYTFGSGTRLTVV.

Only a few counts were recorded for this clone. The chain combines TRBV6-5 with TRBJ1-1; no clear D gene. The V gene lost 6 bases and the J gene lost 8 bases, with 19 bases spanning the gap. The CDR3 is 14 amino acids. Germline loops: CDR1 MNHEY, CDR2 SVGAGI. The CDR3 region has the DNA TGTGCCAGCAGCCCCACTCTGACGGTTCGAGAAGCTTTCTTT. Encoded protein: CASSPTLTVREAFF.

This sequence joins TRBV4-1 and TRBJ2-5; tentatively, D is TRBD1 or TRBD2 (5 bases each). This CDR3 has 15 amino acids. V shed 1 base and J shed 5 bases, with 14 bases lying between them. Germline-derived CDR1 and CDR2 are MGHRA and YSYEKL. The CDR3 DNA follows: TGCGCCAGCAGCCAAGTCTCAGGGACCGAGGAGACCCAGTACTTC. It translates to CASSQVSGTEETQYF.